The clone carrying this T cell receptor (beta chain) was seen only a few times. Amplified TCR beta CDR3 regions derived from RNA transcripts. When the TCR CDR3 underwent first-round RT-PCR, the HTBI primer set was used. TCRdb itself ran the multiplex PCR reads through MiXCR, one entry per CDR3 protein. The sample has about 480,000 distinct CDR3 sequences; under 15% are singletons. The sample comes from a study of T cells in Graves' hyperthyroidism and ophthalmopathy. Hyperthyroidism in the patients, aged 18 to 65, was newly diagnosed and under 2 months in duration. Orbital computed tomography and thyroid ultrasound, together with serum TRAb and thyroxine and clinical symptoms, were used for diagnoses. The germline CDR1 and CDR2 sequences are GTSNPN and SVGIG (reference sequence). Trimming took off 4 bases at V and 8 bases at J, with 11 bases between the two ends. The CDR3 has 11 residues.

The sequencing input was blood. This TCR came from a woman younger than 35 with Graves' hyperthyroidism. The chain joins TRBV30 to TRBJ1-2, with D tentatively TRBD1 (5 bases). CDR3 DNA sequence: TGTGCCTGGACGTCAGGGTGGGGCTACACCTTC. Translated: CAWTSGWGYTF.